The 22 T cell receptor beta chains listed next were all sequenced from one sample in a study of blood T cells in healthy people across ages. A second PCR, run for about 6 to 12 cycles, used a sample-barcoded 5' primer plus a J-beta primer mix. TCRdb reprocessed the 5' RACE reads via MiXCR and lists one record per CDR3 protein. The repertoire holds about 930,000 distinct CDR3 sequences, with just under 30% as singletons. These sequences were also reported in another study, on T cells of mothers and their children.

The sequencing sample was made of blood. These receptors were obtained from a woman in her thirties or forties in good health.

The gene calls are TRBV27 and TRBJ2-7, with TRBD2 matching over 11 bases. Per the germline V gene, CDR1 is MNHEY and CDR2 is SMNVEV (reference sequence). The CDR3 is made up of 16 amino acids. After removal of 3 bases from V and 1 base from J, the junction contained 5 bases not matched to a gene. For the CDR3, the DNA is TGTGCCAGCAGTTTGGCGACTAGCGGGGTTTCCTACGAGCAGTACTTC. Translated, it gives CASSLATSGVSYEQYF.

This clonotype was seen ten or more times. The J gene is TRBJ2-7, the V gene TRBV29-1, with 8 bases lining up with TRBD1. Germline CDR1 and CDR2: SQVTM and ANQGSEA. This CDR3 contains 16 residues. J gave up 5 bases and V 2 bases, and 14 bases lay outside the gene matches. The CDR3: CSVESESDRDPHEQYF. For the CDR3, the DNA is TGCAGCGTTGAATCTGAGTCGGACAGGGACCCCCACGAGCAGTACTTC.

This clonotype was counted only a few times. The chain combines TRBV20-1 with TRBJ2-3, with a possible D match to TRBD2 (6 bases). Trimming stripped 6 bases from V and 4 bases from J, with 17 bases between. From germline, CDR1 is DFQATT and CDR2 SNEGSKA (reference sequence). CDR3 length: 14 residues. The CDR3 sequence is CSARRGGSADTQYF. The CDR3 nucleotides are TGCAGTGCACGCCGTGGGGGGAGTGCAGATACGCAGTATTTT.

This clonotype was picked up many times. The chain joins TRBV28 to TRBJ2-7; 10 bases fit TRBD1. CDR1 is MDHEN, CDR2 SYDVKM, per germline. This CDR3 contains 14 residues. Losses at the gene ends were 4 bases for V and 6 bases for J; bases not matched to a gene: 6. The CDR3 is CASSWGTGVSEQYF. In nucleotides, the CDR3 is TGTGCCAGCAGTTGGGGGACAGGGGTCAGCGAGCAGTACTTC.

This clonotype has more than one count but fewer than ten. The rearrangement uses TRBV4-1 and TRBJ1-1, with D possibly matching TRBD1 (5 bases). CDR3 length equals 16 residues. CDR1 and CDR2 from the germline V gene are MGHRA and YSYEKL. V lost 4 bases to trimming and J lost 0 bases, with 15 bases between them. This CDR3 is CASSPYPEGMNTEAFF. For the CDR3, the DNA is TGCGCCAGCAGCCCTTACCCTGAGGGGATGAACACTGAAGCTTTCTTT.

Of note for this clonotype: A read error is possible here, since a much larger clone lies one base away. The CDR3 does not end in the conserved phenylalanine or tryptophan, so this is likely a read error. The J gene is TRBJ2-1, the V gene TRBV12-3 or TRBV12-4, with D unresolved. V gave up 3 bases and J gave up 0 bases, with 12 bases separating them. The CDR3 length is 16 residues. The CDR3 coding sequence is TGTGCCAGCAGTTTTGATGCGTCAGTCTCCTACAATGAGCAGTTCTTA. It encodes CASSFDASVSYNEQFL.

The chain couples TRBV5-1 to TRBJ1-1; D uncertain. The CDR3 consists of 13 residues. Germline assignment: CDR1 SGHRS and CDR2 YFSETQ. The V end was cut by 7 bases, the J end by 1 base, with 11 bases between. CDR3 sequence: CASGSEWNTEAFF. DNA of the CDR3: TGCGCCAGCGGCTCAGAGTGGAACACTGAAGCTTTCTTT.

The chain couples TRBV5-1 to TRBJ2-7; a possible D gene is TRBD2 (5 bases). The CDR3 length is 16 residues. From germline, CDR1 is SGHRS and CDR2 YFSETQ. With 2 bases removed from V and 0 bases from J, the gap between germline ends came to 15 bases. The CDR3 nucleotides read TGCGCCAGCAGCTTCCGAGGGTATCCGAGCTCCTACGAGCAGTACTTC. This gives the protein CASSFRGYPSSYEQYF.

This clonotype was observed a few times. The rearrangement joins TRBV28 to TRBJ2-1; 7 positions match TRBD1. The germline V gene encodes CDR1 MDHEN and CDR2 SYDVKM. The V gene end was trimmed by 8 bases and the J gene end by 4 bases; junction bases not matched to a gene: 11. CDR3 length: 15 residues. The CDR3 protein is CASPPQGSGYNEQFF. In DNA form, the CDR3 reads TGTGCCAGCCCCCCACAGGGGTCCGGGTACAATGAGCAGTTCTTC.

CDR3 DNA sequence: TGTGCCAGCAGTGAAGGCAGATCGGGGTACTACGAGCAGTACTTC. This translates into CASSEGRSGYYEQYF. The chain links TRBV6-1 to TRBJ2-7, with a weak D call TRBD2 (5 bases). V was clipped by 1 base and J by 3 bases, with 13 bases between them. The CDR3 covers 15 residues. Germline V gives CDR1 MNHNS, CDR2 SASEGT.

The genes are TRBV18 and TRBJ2-1, with D hard to call. V was clipped by 2 bases and J by 10 bases, with 15 bases between them. The CDR3 sequence is 14 residues long. Germline-derived CDR1 and CDR2 are KGHSH and LQKENI. CDR3 residues: CASSPYTDSYEQFF. CDR3 nucleotide sequence: TGTGCCAGCTCACCATACACGGATTCCTACGAGCAGTTCTTC.

The chain links TRBV9 to TRBJ1-1, with no clear D. Germline V gives CDR1 SGDLS, CDR2 YYNGEE. Trimming cost V 0 bases and J 4 bases, with 7 bases left between them. CDR3 length: 13 residues. The CDR3 DNA follows: TGTGCCAGCAGCGTAGCGCAGTCCACTGAAGCTTTCTTT. Its translation: CASSVAQSTEAFF.

The chain uses TRBV11-3 and TRBJ2-3; possible D gene TRBD2, 7 bases. CDR3 length equals 16 residues. Trimming shortened V by 5 bases and J by 0 bases, and 15 bases separated the two germline ends. Germline V gene data show CDR1 as SGHNT and CDR2 as YENEEA. CDR3 DNA: TGTGCCAGCAGCAGAAACGCGGGGGCTAGCACAGATACGCAGTATTTT. It yields the protein CASSRNAGASTDTQYF.

This clonotype was counted at least ten times. V is TRBV20-1 and J is TRBJ2-7; D is perhaps TRBD2 (6 bases). The germline V gene encodes CDR1 DFQATT and CDR2 SNEGSKA (reference sequence). The CDR3 loop spans 13 amino acids. V gave up 6 bases and J gave up 4 bases, with 16 bases separating them. The CDR3 sequence: CSAILPGGYEQYF. CDR3 nucleotide sequence: TGCAGTGCGATACTCCCCGGGGGTTACGAGCAGTACTTC.

Comment on this clonotype: At one of its ends the junction is not consistent with the germline gene, which may arise from a read error. The J gene is TRBJ2-7, the V gene TRBV7-9; 10 bases map to TRBD2. This CDR3 is 14 amino acids long. Germline values: CDR1 SEHNR, CDR2 FQNEAQ (reference sequence). The CDR3 region is CAGSLAGGSYEQYF. DNA of the CDR3: TGTGCCGGCAGCTTAGCGGGGGGATCCTACGAGCAGTACTTC. Combining the CDR3 with reference TRBV7-9 and TRBJ2-7 gives the whole variable domain DTGVSQNPRHKITKRGQNVTFRCDPISEHNRLYWYRQTLGQGPEFLTYFQNEAQLEKSRLLSDRFSAERPKGSFSTLEIQRTEQGDSAMYLCAGSLAGGSYEQYFGPGTRLTVT.

The chain combines TRBV5-6 with TRBJ1-1; no firm D call. Trimming shortened V by 4 bases and J by 2 bases, and 15 bases separated the two germline ends. The CDR3 loop spans 15 amino acids. Germline V lookup: CDR1 SGHDT, CDR2 YYEEEE. For the CDR3, the DNA is TGTGCCAGCAGCCTCGATTATCAGCTCAACACTGAAGCTTTCTTT. Encoded protein: CASSLDYQLNTEAFF.

The V and J genes are TRBV9 and TRBJ2-1; unclear D gene. Trimming pared 0 bases from V and 3 bases from J, leaving 10 bases between. This CDR3 has 15 amino acids. CDR1 is SGDLS and CDR2 is YYNGEE in the germline V gene. CDR3 nucleotide sequence: TGTGCCAGCAGCGTAGCTGCAGAAAACTACAATGAGCAGTTCTTC. Its protein is CASSVAAENYNEQFF.

Concerning this clonotype: This may be a read error: a much more frequent sequence differs by one nucleotide. The rearrangement uses TRBV7-9 and TRBJ2-1, with 9 bases that match TRBD2. Trimming took 3 bases from V and 13 from J; bases not matched to a gene: 10. CDR1 is SEHNR and CDR2 is FQNEAQ in the germline V gene (reference sequence). The CDR3 spans 14 residues. The CDR3 DNA reads as TGTGCCAGCAGCTTCGGACTAGCGCAAGAGACCCAGTTCTTC. Protein: CASSFGLAQETQFF.

This clonotype was recorded a few times. V usage is TRBV27 and J usage is TRBJ2-7; tentative D call: TRBD1 (6 bases). V lost 8 bases and J lost 2, with 16 bases in between. Germline V gene lookup returns CDR1 MNHEY and CDR2 SMNVEV (reference sequence). The CDR3 spans 14 residues. CDR3 DNA: TGTGCCAGCCCCCGGGGTGAGGGGGCCTACGAGCAGTACTTC. It codes for CASPRGEGAYEQYF.

The chain combines TRBV12-3 or TRBV12-4 with TRBJ2-5; the match to TRBD2 covers 9 bases. The better agreement between TRBJ2-7 and the DNA end casts doubt on the J call. The CDR3 length is 15 residues. CDR3 sequence (DNA): TGTGCCAGCAGCACTACTAGCGGGCCTATGTACGAGCAGTACTTC. It is translated as CASSTTSGPMYEQYF.

Points on this clonotype: One base away lies a much larger clone, so this may be a sequencing read error. The rearrangement joins TRBV6-6 to TRBJ2-4, with 12 bases that match TRBD2. Germline-derived CDR1 and CDR2 are MNHNY and SVGAGI (reference sequence). CDR3 length equals 17 residues. Germline trimming cut 6 bases from V and 13 bases from J; bases unmatched to any gene: 19. The CDR3 is CASSRYATSGGNNEQYF. In DNA form, the CDR3 reads TGTGCCAGCAGCCGTTACGCCACTAGCGGGGGGAACAATGAGCAGTACTTC.

With respect to this clonotype: One end of the junction does not line up with germline, which may come from a read error. CDR3 bases: TGTGCCAGCAGTTTACAAGCGGGGGGGCCCATAGGAAACATCCAGTACTTC. It specifies CASSLQAGGPIGNIQYF. J is TRBJ2-4 and V is TRBV28, with 10 bases identical to TRBD2. This CDR3 is built from 17 residues. Germline loops: CDR1 MDHEN, CDR2 SYDVKM.